These 7 T cell receptor beta chains were all obtained from the same sample, sequenced in a study of OX40 agonist ivuxolimab in advanced cancers. Libraries were prepared by immunoSEQ multiplex PCR; TCRdb keeps only in-frame clonotypes and omits some of them. The sample lists tens of thousands of clones, approximately 85% occurring once. Source: CD4+ or CD8+ T cells sorted from blood, taken in a trial of the OX40 agonist ivuxolimab. The source is an adult with an advanced solid tumor such as melanoma, head and neck, liver or kidney cancer.

The chain couples TRBV5-1 to TRBJ2-2; a weak D match, TRBD1 (5 bases). The CDR3 has 13 residues. Germline V gene lookup returns CDR1 SGHRS and CDR2 YFSETQ. Trimming stripped 4 bases from V and 5 bases from J, with 9 bases between. CDR3 nucleotides: TGCGCCAGCAGCGTGGACAAAACCGGGGAGCTGTTTTTT. Protein: CASSVDKTGELFF.

V gene TRBV7-2 combines with J gene TRBJ2-1; TRBD2 might be the D (6 bases). Trimming left V 1 base short and J 8 bases short, with 15 bases between. This CDR3 contains 15 residues. Germline CDR1 reads SGHTA; CDR2 reads FQGNSA. CDR3 sequence reads: CASSLGKRVFDEQFF. CDR3 nucleotides: TGTGCCAGCAGCTTAGGAAAGCGGGTCTTTGATGAGCAGTTCTTC.

The chain uses TRBV7-6 and TRBJ2-7; the D gene could be TRBD1 or TRBD2 (5 bases each). Germline CDR1 reads SGHVS; CDR2 reads FNYEAQ. V was cut by 2 bases and J by 3 bases, with 14 bases left in between. The CDR3 totals 15 residues. The CDR3 sequence is CASSLKQEAYYEQYF. DNA of the CDR3: TGTGCCAGCAGCTTAAAACAGGAGGCCTACTACGAGCAGTACTTC.

V is TRBV7-9 and J is TRBJ2-3; 11 nucleotides match TRBD2. Germline CDR1 SEHNR, CDR2 FQNEAQ (reference sequence). The CDR3 length is 19 residues. Trimming removed 5 bases from V and 0 bases from J; junction bases left unmatched: 13. The CDR3: CASSTVAGGLDTSTDTQYF. In DNA form, the CDR3 reads TGTGCCAGCAGCACCGTAGCGGGAGGGTTGGATACTAGCACAGATACGCAGTATTTT.

The chain combines TRBV28 with TRBJ1-2; D remains ambiguous. Trimming shortened V by 3 bases and J by 8 bases, and 16 bases separated the two germline ends. The length of the CDR3 is 14 residues. Germline V lookup: CDR1 MDHEN, CDR2 SYDVKM. CDR3 DNA sequence: TGTGCCAGCAGTTTGGCGGGCCCCGGAGAAGGCTACACCTTC. Translation: CASSLAGPGEGYTF.

On this clone: A junction end diverges from the germline sequence, so it may reflect a read error. The CDR3 sequence: CASSSPLHNSPLHF. In DNA form, the CDR3 reads TGTGCTAGCAGCTCCCCCCTCCATAATTCACCCCTCCACTTT. The rearrangement joins TRBV7-7 to TRBJ1-6; D is uncertain. CDR3 length: 14 residues. Germline assignment: CDR1 SSHAT and CDR2 FNYEAQ (reference sequence).

The gene calls are TRBV5-1 and TRBJ1-2; 10 bases fit TRBD1. Germline values: CDR1 SGHRS, CDR2 YFSETQ. Trimming at V came to 4 bases and at J to 8 bases, leaving 14 bases not matched to a gene. This CDR3 spans 16 amino acids. CDR3 bases: TGCGCCAGCAGCCAGTTGGATCCCGGGACAGGGGAAGGCTACACCTTC. It is translated as CASSQLDPGTGEGYTF. Variable domain in full (rest from reference TRBV5-1 and TRBJ1-2): KAGVTQTPRYLIKTRGQQVTLSCSPISGHRSVSWYQQTPGQGLQFLFEYFSETQRNKGNFPGRFSGRQFSNSRSEMNVSTLELGDSALYLCASSQLDPGTGEGYTFGSGTRLTVV.